Here is one T cell receptor beta chain with its context. This specimen comes from a study of T cell responses to AZD1222 COVID-19 vaccine. The V end lost 0 bases, the J end lost 9 bases, and 5 bases lay between the germline ends. Germline CDR1 is LGHNA and CDR2 is YNFKEQ. The CDR3 spans 12 residues. This table comes from immunoSEQ multiplex PCR, and its TCRdb copy is limited to in-frame clones, with some not included. The table has approximately 130,000 clones, over 85% seen once. This receptor was identified in an adult who received the AZD1222 COVID-19 vaccine. This material consisted of peripheral blood, taken 28 days after the second AZD1222 dose. The chain recombines TRBV4-2 with TRBJ2-2; no definite D call. DNA for the CDR3: TGTGCCAGCAGCCAAGACGTACGGGAGCTGTTTTTT. It translates to CASSQDVRELFF.